The present entry profiles one T cell receptor beta chain with its context. Trimming left V 6 bases short and J 9 bases short, with 12 bases between. Germline V gives CDR1 SGHTA, CDR2 FQGNSA. The CDR3 spans 12 residues. This entry comes from a study of blood T cells in healthy people across ages. Together with a sample-barcoded 5' primer, a J-beta primer mix was included in a second PCR lasting about 7 to 11 cycles. TCRdb reprocessed the 5' RACE reads via MiXCR and lists one record per CDR3 protein. This table holds 1.5 million to 2 million distinct CDR3 sequences, around half found once. The TCR sequence derives from a woman in her thirties or forties in good health. Sequencing used blood. The V gene is TRBV7-2, the J gene TRBJ2-1, with D possibly called TRBD1 or TRBD2 (5 bases each). DNA for the CDR3: TGTGCCAGCAGTCGGCCGGGACCTGAGCAGTTCTTC. Its protein product is CASSRPGPEQFF.